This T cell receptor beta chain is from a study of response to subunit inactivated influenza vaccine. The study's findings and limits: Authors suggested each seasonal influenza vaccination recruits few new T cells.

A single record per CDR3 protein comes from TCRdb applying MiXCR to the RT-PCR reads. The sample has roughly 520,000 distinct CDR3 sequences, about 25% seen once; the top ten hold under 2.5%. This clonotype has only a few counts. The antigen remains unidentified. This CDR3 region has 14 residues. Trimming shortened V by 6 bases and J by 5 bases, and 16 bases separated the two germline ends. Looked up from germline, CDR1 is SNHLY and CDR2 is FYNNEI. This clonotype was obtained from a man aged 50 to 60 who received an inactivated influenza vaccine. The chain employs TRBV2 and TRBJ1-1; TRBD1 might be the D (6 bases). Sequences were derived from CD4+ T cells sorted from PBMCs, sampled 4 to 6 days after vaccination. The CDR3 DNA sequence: TGTGCCAGCAGAGGGGGACGGGAATCAACTGAAGCTTTCTTT. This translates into CASRGGRESTEAFF.